Below are 20 T cell receptor beta chains sequenced from a single sample in a study of T cells in Graves' hyperthyroidism and ophthalmopathy. Amplified regions were TCR beta CDR3 sequences from RNA transcripts. With the HTBI primer set, the TCR CDR3 went through a first round of RT-PCR. TCRdb independently ran MiXCR on the multiplex PCR reads; one entry per CDR3 protein. This table holds a few hundred thousand distinct CDR3 sequences, about a sixth found once. Sequenced sample: blood. The receptor set was obtained from a woman aged 25 to 39 with Graves' hyperthyroidism.

The V and J genes are TRBV18 and TRBJ2-3; D is unclear. Between the trimmed V and J ends, which lost 3 bases and 7 bases, there was a span of 11 bases. The CDR3 extends over 13 amino acids. The germline V gene encodes CDR1 KGHSH and CDR2 LQKENI. In DNA form, the CDR3 reads TGTGCCAGCTCACCCCCCTTCAGTAATACGCAGTATTTT. Protein: CASSPPFSNTQYF.

The CDR3 nucleotides are TGCGCCAGCTCGGACCGGGTTCTAGGGGGCGAGCAGTACTTC. It translates to CASSDRVLGGEQYF. The rearrangement joins TRBV4-1 to TRBJ2-7; a possible D gene is TRBD1 (6 bases). CDR3 length: 14 residues. V lost 8 bases and J 6 bases, leaving 20 bases between the germline ends. Germline assignment: CDR1 MGHRA and CDR2 YSYEKL.

This chain links TRBV7-2 with TRBJ2-5; 12 nucleotides line up with TRBD1. From germline, CDR1 is SGHTA and CDR2 FQGNSA. J lost 4 bases, V lost 5 bases, and 8 bases had no gene match. The CDR3 runs to 16 residues. CDR3 sequence: CASSPVGTGGGETQYF. The CDR3 DNA reads TGTGCCAGCAGCCCAGTGGGGACAGGGGGCGGAGAGACCCAGTACTTC.

Note on this clonotype: A much more abundant neighbour one base away suggests this may be a read error. The chain couples TRBV29-1 to TRBJ1-1, with 7 bases aligning to TRBD1. Germline V gives CDR1 SQVTM, CDR2 ANQGSEA. This CDR3 region has 13 residues. The junction had 6 bases not matched to a gene; V was cut back by 4 bases and J by 4 bases. Here the CDR3 reads CSVGQGFATEAFF. The CDR3 DNA sequence: TGCAGCGTTGGACAGGGTTTTGCCACTGAAGCTTTCTTT.

This clonotype was observed many times. The genes are TRBV20-1 and TRBJ2-5, with 12 positions matching TRBD2. J was trimmed by 3 bases and V by 4 bases; bases with no gene match: 6. The germline V gene has CDR1 DFQATT and CDR2 SNEGSKA (reference sequence). There are 15 residues in the CDR3. CDR3 region: CSATGLAGKEETQYF. In nucleotides, the CDR3 is TGCAGTGCTACTGGACTAGCGGGAAAGGAAGAGACCCAGTACTTC.

This sequence joins TRBV28 and TRBJ1-6; TRBD1 agrees at 7 bases. Per germline, CDR1 MDHEN and CDR2 SYDVKM. Trimming cost V 8 bases and J 0 bases; bases outside gene matches: 13. The CDR3 loop spans 18 amino acids. The CDR3 protein is CASGDRQGAGSYNSPLHF. The CDR3 DNA reads TGTGCCAGCGGGGACCGACAGGGCGCAGGCTCCTATAATTCACCCCTCCACTTT.

This clonotype has a count of ten or more. The chain carries TRBV28 and TRBJ2-7; D is unresolved. V gave up 7 bases and J gave up 2 bases, with 12 bases separating them. CDR3 length: 13 amino acids. CDR1 MDHEN and CDR2 SYDVKM come from the germline V gene. For the CDR3, the DNA is TGTGCCAGCACCCTAGGCTCTACCTACGAGCAGTACTTC. This sequence encodes CASTLGSTYEQYF.

Ten or more counts support this clonotype. V and J are TRBV28 and TRBJ1-1; tentative D call: TRBD1 (5 bases). The CDR3 is 15 residues long. The germline V gene has CDR1 MDHEN and CDR2 SYDVKM. Trimming pared 7 bases from V and 4 bases from J, leaving 19 bases between. CDR3 residues: CASTPGRGALTEAFF. Written as DNA, the CDR3 is TGTGCCAGCACCCCCGGACGAGGGGCGCTCACTGAAGCTTTCTTT.

The V gene is TRBV5-8, the J gene TRBJ2-7, with TRBD2 matching over 10 bases. The CDR3 runs 16 residues. The germline V gene encodes CDR1 SGHTS and CDR2 YDEGEE. V dropped 3 bases and J dropped 6; count of bases not matched to a gene: 12. The CDR3 sequence is CASSSGTLAGVAEQYF. The CDR3 bases are TGTGCCAGCAGCTCCGGAACTCTAGCGGGAGTTGCCGAGCAGTACTTC.

In its sample, this clonotype was seen many times. The chain uses TRBV2 and TRBJ2-3, with 10 nucleotides matching TRBD1. Losses at the gene ends were 7 bases for V and 3 bases for J; bases not matched to a gene: 4. Germline values: CDR1 SNHLY, CDR2 FYNNEI. The CDR3 loop spans 14 amino acids. CDR3 region: CASTWTGGTDTQYF. CDR3 DNA: TGTGCCAGCACCTGGACAGGGGGGACAGATACGCAGTATTTT.

The chain recombines TRBV6-1 with TRBJ2-3; 9 bases agree with TRBD1. With 8 bases clipped from V and 2 bases from J, the junction kept 20 bases outside the gene matches. This CDR3 is 19 amino acids long. The germline V gene encodes CDR1 MNHNS and CDR2 SASEGT. In nucleotides, the CDR3 is TGTGCCAGCTGCGGGGGACAGGGAGAGACTAGCCCGTTCACAGATACGCAGTATTTT. It yields the protein CASCGGQGETSPFTDTQYF.

This clonotype was seen many times. This chain links TRBV15 with TRBJ2-1; 14 bases map to TRBD2. V dropped 3 bases and J dropped 7; count of bases not matched to a gene: 8. From germline, CDR1 is LNHNV and CDR2 YYDKDF (reference sequence). This CDR3 comprises 17 residues. The CDR3 coding sequence is TGTGCCACCAGCAGGGATTACGGGACTAGCGGGAGTAATGAGCAGTTCTTC. It encodes CATSRDYGTSGSNEQFF.

Details on this clonotype: This may stem from a read error, because a much larger clone lies one nucleotide away. The rearrangement joins TRBV12-3 or TRBV12-4 to TRBJ2-7, with a weak D call TRBD2 (5 bases). V was shortened by 0 bases and J by 3 bases, with 9 bases between the two germline ends. This CDR3 contains 14 residues. CDR3 loop: CASSLANGNYEQYF. Written as DNA, the CDR3 is TGTGCCAGCAGTTTAGCTAACGGGAACTACGAGCAGTACTTC.

There are many counts of this clonotype. The J gene is TRBJ1-1, the V gene TRBV30; 7 nucleotides match TRBD1. V lost 4 bases to trimming and J lost 4 bases; unmatched junction nucleotides: 6. Germline CDR1 is GTSNPN and CDR2 is SVGIG (reference sequence). The CDR3 totals 13 residues. In nucleotides, the CDR3 is TGTGCCTGGAAACAGGGGATGGGCACTGAAGCTTTCTTT. This encodes CAWKQGMGTEAFF.

The chain carries TRBV20-1 and TRBJ2-5, with 7 bases aligning to TRBD2. The V segment lost 2 bases and the J segment 4 bases; nucleotides outside the gene matches: 4. The CDR3 covers 13 residues. Germline assignment: CDR1 DFQATT and CDR2 SNEGSKA (reference sequence). In DNA, the CDR3 is TGCAGTGCTAGACGGGCGGGAGCAGAGACCCAGTACTTC. The encoded protein is CSARRAGAETQYF.

This chain joins TRBV14 and TRBJ2-1; D is possibly TRBD2 (5 bases). The CDR3 is 15 residues long. Germline V CDR1 and CDR2: SGHDN, FVKESK. V was trimmed by 2 bases and J by 12 bases, leaving 20 bases between them. The CDR3 bases are TGTGCCAGCAGCCAACGCCCGGGGTTTAGTTTCGCGCAGTTCTTC. This sequence encodes CASSQRPGFSFAQFF.

This clonotype was picked up many times. The chain carries TRBV12-3 or TRBV12-4 and TRBJ1-4; no reliable D call. Trimming cost V 3 bases and J 6 bases, with 14 bases left between them. The CDR3 is 15 amino acids. CDR3 loop: CASSFTRGVDEKLFF. CDR3 DNA sequence: TGTGCCAGCAGTTTTACCCGAGGTGTCGATGAAAAACTGTTTTTT.

This clonotype was counted many times. V is TRBV29-1 and J is TRBJ2-7, with 9 positions matching TRBD1. V was pared by 0 bases and J by 7 bases, with 16 bases of the junction left unmatched. Germline assignment: CDR1 SQVTM and CDR2 ANQGSEA. The CDR3 length is 17 residues. The CDR3 sequence is CSVEEPFSRDRAREQYF. The CDR3 DNA reads as TGCAGCGTTGAAGAACCGTTTTCTAGGGACAGGGCCCGAGAGCAGTACTTC.

The CDR3 DNA sequence: TGTGCCAGCAGTGACGCTAGCGGGAGGACAGATACGCAGTATTTT. This translates into CASSDASGRTDTQYF. J is TRBJ2-3 and V is TRBV6-4; 11 nucleotides match TRBD2. This CDR3 has 15 amino acids. From germline, CDR1 is MRHNA and CDR2 SNTAGT. The ends lost 2 bases at V and 3 bases at J; junction bases unmatched: 1.

This clonotype was seen a handful of times. The chain combines TRBV29-1 with TRBJ2-5; a possible D gene is TRBD1 (7 bases). The V end lost 6 bases, the J end lost 3 bases, and 17 bases lay between the germline ends. The CDR3 consists of 14 residues. Germline values: CDR1 SQVTM, CDR2 ANQGSEA. The CDR3 protein is CSVGGLQGEETQYF. In DNA, the CDR3 is TGCAGCGTGGGGGGACTTCAGGGGGAAGAGACCCAGTACTTC.